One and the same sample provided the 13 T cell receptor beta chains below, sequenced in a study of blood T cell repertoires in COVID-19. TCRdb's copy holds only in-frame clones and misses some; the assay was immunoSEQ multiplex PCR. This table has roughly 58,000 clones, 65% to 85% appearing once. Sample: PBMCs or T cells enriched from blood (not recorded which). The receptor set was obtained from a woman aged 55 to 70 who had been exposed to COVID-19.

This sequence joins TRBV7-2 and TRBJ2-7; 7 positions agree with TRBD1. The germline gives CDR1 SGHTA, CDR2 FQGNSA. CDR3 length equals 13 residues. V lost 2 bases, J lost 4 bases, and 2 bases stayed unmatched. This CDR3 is CASSLKDRYEQYF. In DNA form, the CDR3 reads TGTGCCAGCAGCTTAAAGGACAGGTACGAGCAGTACTTC.

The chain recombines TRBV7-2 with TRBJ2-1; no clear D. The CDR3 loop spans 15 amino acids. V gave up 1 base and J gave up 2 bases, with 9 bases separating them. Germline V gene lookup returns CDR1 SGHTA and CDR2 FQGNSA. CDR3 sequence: CASSLGAEPYNEQFF. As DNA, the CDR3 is TGTGCCAGCAGCTTAGGGGCAGAACCCTACAATGAGCAGTTCTTC. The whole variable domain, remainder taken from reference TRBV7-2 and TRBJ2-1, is GAGVSQSPSNKVTEKGKDVELRCDPISGHTALYWYRQSLGQGLEFLIYFQGNSAPDKSGLPSDRFSAERTGGSVSTLTIQRTQQEDSAVYLCASSLGAEPYNEQFFGPGTRLTVL.

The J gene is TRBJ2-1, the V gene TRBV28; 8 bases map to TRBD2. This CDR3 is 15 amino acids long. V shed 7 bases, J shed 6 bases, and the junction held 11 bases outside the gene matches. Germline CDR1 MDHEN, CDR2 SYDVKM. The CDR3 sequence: CASTSPGLGTNEQFF. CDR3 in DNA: TGTGCCAGCACCTCCCCGGGACTAGGGACCAATGAGCAGTTCTTC.

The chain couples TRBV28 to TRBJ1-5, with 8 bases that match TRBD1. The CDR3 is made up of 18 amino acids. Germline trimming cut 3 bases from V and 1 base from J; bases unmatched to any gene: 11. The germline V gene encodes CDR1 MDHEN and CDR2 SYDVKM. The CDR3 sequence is CASSFFGQGWRSNQPQHF. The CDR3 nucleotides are TGTGCCAGCAGTTTTTTTGGACAGGGCTGGCGAAGCAATCAGCCCCAGCATTTT. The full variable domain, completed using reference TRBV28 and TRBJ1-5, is DVKVTQSSRYLVKRTGEKVFLECVQDMDHENMFWYRQDPGLGLRLIYFSYDVKMKEKGDIPEGYSVSREKKERFSLILESASTNQTSMYLCASSFFGQGWRSNQPQHFGDGTRLSIL.

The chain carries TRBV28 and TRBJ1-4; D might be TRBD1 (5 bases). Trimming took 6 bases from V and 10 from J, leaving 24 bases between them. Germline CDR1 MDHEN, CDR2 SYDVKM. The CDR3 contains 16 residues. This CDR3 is CASSTPSDGGRGKLFF. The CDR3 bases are TGTGCCAGCAGCACCCCCTCGGACGGGGGTAGGGGAAAACTGTTTTTT. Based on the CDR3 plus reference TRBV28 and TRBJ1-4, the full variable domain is DVKVTQSSRYLVKRTGEKVFLECVQDMDHENMFWYRQDPGLGLRLIYFSYDVKMKEKGDIPEGYSVSREKKERFSLILESASTNQTSMYLCASSTPSDGGRGKLFFGSGTQLSVL.

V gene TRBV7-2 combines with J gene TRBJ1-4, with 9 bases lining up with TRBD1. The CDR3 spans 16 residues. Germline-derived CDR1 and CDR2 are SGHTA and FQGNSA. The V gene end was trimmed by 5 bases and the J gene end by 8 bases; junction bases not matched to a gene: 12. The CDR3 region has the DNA TGTGCCAGCAGCAGTACAGGGGGCGCCTATGTCGAAAAACTGTTTTTT. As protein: CASSSTGGAYVEKLFF.

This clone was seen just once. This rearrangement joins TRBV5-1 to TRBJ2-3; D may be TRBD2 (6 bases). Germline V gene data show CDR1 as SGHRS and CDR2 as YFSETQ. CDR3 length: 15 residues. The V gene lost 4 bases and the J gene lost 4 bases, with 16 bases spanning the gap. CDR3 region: CASSRDSLRSDTQYF. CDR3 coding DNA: TGCGCCAGCAGCCGGGACTCCCTCCGCTCAGATACGCAGTATTTT.

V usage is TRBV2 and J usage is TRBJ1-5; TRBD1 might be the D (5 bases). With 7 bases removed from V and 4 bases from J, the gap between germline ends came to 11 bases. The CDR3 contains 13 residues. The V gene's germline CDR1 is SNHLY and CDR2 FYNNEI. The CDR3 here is CASTSQANQPQHF. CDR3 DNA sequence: TGTGCCAGCACATCACAGGCTAATCAGCCCCAGCATTTT.

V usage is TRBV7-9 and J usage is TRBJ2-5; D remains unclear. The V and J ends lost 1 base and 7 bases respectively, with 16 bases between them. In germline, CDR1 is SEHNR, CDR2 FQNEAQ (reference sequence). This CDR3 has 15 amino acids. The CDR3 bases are TGTGCCAGCAGCTTAGTGGGTGATCCCGGCGGGACCCAGTACTTC. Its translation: CASSLVGDPGGTQYF.

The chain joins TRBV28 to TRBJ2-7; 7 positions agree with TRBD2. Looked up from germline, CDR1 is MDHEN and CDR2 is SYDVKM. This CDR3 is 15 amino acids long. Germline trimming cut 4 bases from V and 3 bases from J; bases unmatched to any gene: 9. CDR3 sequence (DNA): TGTGCCAGCAGTTCCCGGTCTAGCGGCATCTACGAGCAGTACTTC. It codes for CASSSRSSGIYEQYF.

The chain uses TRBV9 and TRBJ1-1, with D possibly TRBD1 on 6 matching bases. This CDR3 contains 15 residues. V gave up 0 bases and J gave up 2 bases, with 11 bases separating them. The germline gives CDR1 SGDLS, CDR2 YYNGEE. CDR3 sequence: CASSVVGTSNTEAFF. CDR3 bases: TGTGCCAGCAGCGTAGTCGGGACATCCAACACTGAAGCTTTCTTT.

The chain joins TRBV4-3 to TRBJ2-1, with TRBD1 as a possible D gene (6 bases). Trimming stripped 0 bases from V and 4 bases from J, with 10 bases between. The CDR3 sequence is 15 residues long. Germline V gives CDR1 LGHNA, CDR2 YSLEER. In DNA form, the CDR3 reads TGCGCCAGCAGCCAAGATTCGAGGGGGTACAATGAGCAGTTCTTC. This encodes CASSQDSRGYNEQFF.

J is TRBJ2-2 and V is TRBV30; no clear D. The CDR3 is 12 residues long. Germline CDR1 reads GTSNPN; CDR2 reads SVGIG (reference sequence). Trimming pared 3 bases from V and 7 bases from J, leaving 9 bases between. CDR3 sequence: CAWRGVIGELFF. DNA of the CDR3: TGTGCCTGGAGGGGCGTTATCGGGGAGCTGTTTTTT. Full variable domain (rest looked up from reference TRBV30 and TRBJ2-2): SQTIHQWPATLVQPVGSPLSLECTVEGTSNPNLYWYRQAAGRGLQLLFYSVGIGQISSEVPQNLSASRPQDRQFILSSKKLLLSDSGFYLCAWRGVIGELFFGEGSRLTVL.